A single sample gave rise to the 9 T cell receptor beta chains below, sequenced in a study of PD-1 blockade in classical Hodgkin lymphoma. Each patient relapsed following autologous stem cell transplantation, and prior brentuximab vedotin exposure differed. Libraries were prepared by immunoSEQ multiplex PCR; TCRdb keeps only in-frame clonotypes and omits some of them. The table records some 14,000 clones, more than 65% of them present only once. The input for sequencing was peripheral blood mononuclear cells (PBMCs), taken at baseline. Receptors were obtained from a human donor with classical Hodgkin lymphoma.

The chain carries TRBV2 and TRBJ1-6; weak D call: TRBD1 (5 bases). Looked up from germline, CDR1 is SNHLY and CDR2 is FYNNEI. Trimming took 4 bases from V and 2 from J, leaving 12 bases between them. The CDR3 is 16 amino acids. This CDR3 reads CASSGRGLTYNSPLHF. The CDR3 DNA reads TGTGCCAGCAGTGGGAGGGGACTGACCTATAATTCACCCCTCCACTTT.

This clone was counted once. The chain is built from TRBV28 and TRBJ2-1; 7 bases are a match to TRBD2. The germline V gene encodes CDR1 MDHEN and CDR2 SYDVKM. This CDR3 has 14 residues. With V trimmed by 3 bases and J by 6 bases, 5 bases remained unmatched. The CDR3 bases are TGTGCCAGCAGTTTGGGGGGGGATTTCAATGAGCAGTTCTTC. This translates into CASSLGGDFNEQFF.

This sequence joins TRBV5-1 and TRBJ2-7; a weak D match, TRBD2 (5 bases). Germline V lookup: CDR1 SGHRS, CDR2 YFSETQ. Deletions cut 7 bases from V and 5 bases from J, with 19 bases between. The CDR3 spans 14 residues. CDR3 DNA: TGCGCCAGCTCCGCCGAGCCGGGGAACGACGAGCAGTACTTC. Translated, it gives CASSAEPGNDEQYF.

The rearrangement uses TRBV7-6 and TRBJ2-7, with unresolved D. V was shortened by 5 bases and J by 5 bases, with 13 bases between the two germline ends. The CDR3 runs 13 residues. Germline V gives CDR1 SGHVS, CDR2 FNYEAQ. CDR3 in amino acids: CASSQDLPDEQYF. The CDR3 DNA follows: TGTGCCAGCAGCCAAGATTTACCCGACGAGCAGTACTTC.

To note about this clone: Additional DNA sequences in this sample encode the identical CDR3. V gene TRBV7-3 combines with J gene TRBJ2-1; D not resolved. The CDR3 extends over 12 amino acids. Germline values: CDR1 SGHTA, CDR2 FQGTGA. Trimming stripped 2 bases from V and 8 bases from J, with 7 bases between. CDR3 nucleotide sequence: TGTGCCAGCAGCTTATACGGAGATGAGCAGTTCTTC. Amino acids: CASSLYGDEQFF.

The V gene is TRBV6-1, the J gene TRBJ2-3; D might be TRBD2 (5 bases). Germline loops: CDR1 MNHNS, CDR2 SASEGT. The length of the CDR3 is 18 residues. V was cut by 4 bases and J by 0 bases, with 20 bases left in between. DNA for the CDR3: TGTGCCAGCAGTGGACGATTCGGGTCCCGAGGGAGCACAGATACGCAGTATTTT. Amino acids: CASSGRFGSRGSTDTQYF.

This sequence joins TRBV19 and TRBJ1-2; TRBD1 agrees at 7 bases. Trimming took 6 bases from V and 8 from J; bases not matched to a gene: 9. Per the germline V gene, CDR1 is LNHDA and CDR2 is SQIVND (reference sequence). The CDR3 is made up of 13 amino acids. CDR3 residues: CASRPTGSNGYTF. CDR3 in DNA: TGTGCCAGTAGACCGACAGGGTCCAACGGCTACACCTTC.

CDR3 sequence: CASSVKGDTDTQYF. The CDR3 DNA reads TGTGCCAGCAGCGTAAAGGGGGACACAGATACGCAGTATTTT. V gene TRBV9 combines with J gene TRBJ2-3, with TRBD1 as a possible D gene (6 bases). Trimming pared 1 base from V and 2 bases from J, leaving 8 bases between. The length of the CDR3 is 14 residues. Germline values: CDR1 SGDLS, CDR2 YYNGEE.

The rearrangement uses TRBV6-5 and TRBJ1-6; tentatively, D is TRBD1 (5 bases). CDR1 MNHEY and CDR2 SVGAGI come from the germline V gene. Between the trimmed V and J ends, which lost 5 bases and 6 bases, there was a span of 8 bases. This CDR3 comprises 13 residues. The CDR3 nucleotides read TGTGCCAGCAGTCTGGGGGTTAATTCACCCCTCCACTTT. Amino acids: CASSLGVNSPLHF.